The subject of this entry is one T cell receptor (beta chain). These data are taken from a study of shared clonotypes between healthy human individuals. CDR3 length: 16 residues. The V end lost 5 bases, the J end lost 2 bases, and 17 bases lay between the germline ends. Germline CDR1 reads SGHAT; CDR2 reads FQNNGV. Here immunoSEQ multiplex PCR was the method, and the copy in TCRdb shows in-frame clones only, minus some. The sample contains a few million clones, around 92% of which appear only once. This clonotype was obtained from a man between 18 and 35 years old in good health. Some clones in this sample may be carry-over from other donors' samples. The rearrangement links TRBV11-2 to TRBJ2-3; TRBD2 is a possible D gene (6 bases). The specimen was naive CD4+ T cells from PBMCs. The subset: CD45RA+ positively selected. Here the CDR3 reads CASSLLILAPTDTQYF. DNA for the CDR3: TGTGCCAGCAGCCTGCTAATACTAGCCCCCACAGATACGCAGTATTTT.